Listed here are 11 T cell receptor beta chains from one sample, sequenced in a study of blood T cell repertoires in COVID-19. Here immunoSEQ multiplex PCR was the method, and the copy in TCRdb shows in-frame clones only, minus some. The sample lists some 150,000 clones, roughly 84% occurring once. Sequencing was carried out using peripheral blood. The receptors originated from a woman aged 60 to 75 with COVID-19, enrolled during active disease.

The V gene is TRBV2, the J gene TRBJ1-3, with D perhaps TRBD1 (6 bases). Germline CDR1 and CDR2: SNHLY and FYNNEI. The ends were cut back, 6 bases at V and 0 bases at J, with 12 bases in the middle. The CDR3 is 15 amino acids. The CDR3 here is CASRPQGYSGNTIYF. The DNA of the CDR3 is TGTGCCAGCAGGCCGCAGGGGTACTCTGGAAACACCATATATTTT.

J is TRBJ2-1 and V is TRBV10-2; possibly TRBD2 for D (6 bases). This CDR3 is 14 amino acids long. V gave up 5 bases and J gave up 8 bases, with 16 bases separating them. Germline V CDR1 and CDR2: WSHSY, SAAADI. The CDR3 loop is CASSSPGLRYEQFF. CDR3 DNA: TGCGCCAGCAGTTCTCCGGGACTTCGGTATGAGCAGTTCTTC.

The chain combines TRBV3-1 (or the pseudogene TRBV3-2) with TRBJ1-1; D remains ambiguous. Germline CDR1 is LGHDT and CDR2 is YNNKEL (reference sequence). Trimming took off 3 bases at V and 0 bases at J, with 23 bases between the two ends. There are 19 residues in the CDR3. The CDR3 DNA sequence: TGTGCCAGCAGCCATGGGTTGGAGTTTCTCCGTAACATGAACACTGAAGCTTTCTTT. Protein sequence: CASSHGLEFLRNMNTEAFF.

J is TRBJ1-2 and V is TRBV6-6, with 8 bases lining up with TRBD1. This CDR3 spans 13 amino acids. Germline V gene data show CDR1 as MNHNY and CDR2 as SVGAGI (reference sequence). V trimming: 7 bases; J trimming: 8 bases; junction bases outside the gene matches: 9. Here the CDR3 reads CASTQDRGGGYTF. The CDR3 DNA reads TGTGCCAGCACCCAAGACAGGGGAGGCGGCTACACCTTC.

This rearrangement joins TRBV29-1 to TRBJ1-3, with TRBD1 matching over 10 bases. This CDR3 spans 15 amino acids. CDR1 is SQVTM and CDR2 is ANQGSEA in the germline V gene. J lost 8 bases, V lost 4 bases, and 11 bases had no gene match. The CDR3 DNA reads as TGCAGCGTTGGCTCCAGACAGGGGGCTCATGACACCATATATTTT. Translation gives CSVGSRQGAHDTIYF.

The chain is built from TRBV11-2 and TRBJ2-3, with 12 bases that match TRBD2. The CDR3 has 17 amino acids. The germline V gene has CDR1 SGHAT and CDR2 FQNNGV. Trimming took 1 base from V and 5 from J; bases not matched to a gene: 7. CDR3 in amino acids: CASSLAPLAGGVDTQYF. CDR3 nucleotide sequence: TGTGCCAGCAGCTTAGCTCCGCTAGCGGGGGGGGTAGATACGCAGTATTTT. Supplemented by reference TRBV11-2 and TRBJ2-3, the full variable domain reads EAGVAQSPRYKIIEKRQSVAFWCNPISGHATLYWYQQILGQGPKLLIQFQNNGVVDDSQLPKDRFSAERLKGVDSTLKIQPAKLEDSAVYLCASSLAPLAGGVDTQYFGPGTRLTVL.

The chain is built from TRBV27 and TRBJ2-2; D possibly corresponds to TRBD1 (6 bases). Germline V CDR1 and CDR2: MNHEY, SMNVEV (reference sequence). Trimming pared 8 bases from V and 2 bases from J, leaving 15 bases between. This CDR3 is built from 15 residues. The CDR3 region is CASGPDRLNTGELFF. The CDR3 nucleotides read TGTGCCAGCGGGCCCGACAGGCTCAACACCGGGGAGCTGTTTTTT.

The rearrangement uses TRBV11-3 and TRBJ2-1; 12 nucleotides match TRBD2. Germline CDR1 and CDR2: SGHNT and YENEEA. The CDR3 is 16 amino acids. Germline trimming cut 6 bases from V and 8 bases from J; bases unmatched to any gene: 11. CDR3 amino acids: CASSNRLAGVFDEQFF. CDR3 sequence (DNA): TGTGCCAGCAGTAATCGACTAGCGGGAGTTTTCGATGAGCAGTTCTTC.

This chain connects TRBV7-9 to TRBJ2-5, with no clear D. The germline V gene has CDR1 SEHNR and CDR2 FQNEAQ (reference sequence). CDR3 size: 12 residues. V shed 4 bases and J shed 7 bases, with 10 bases lying between them. In DNA, the CDR3 is TGTGCCAGCAGCTCAGGATTAGGGACCCAGTACTTC. It yields the protein CASSSGLGTQYF. The full variable domain, its missing parts supplied by reference TRBV7-9 and TRBJ2-5, is DTGVSQNPRHKITKRGQNVTFRCDPISEHNRLYWYRQTLGQGPEFLTYFQNEAQLEKSRLLSDRFSAERPKGSFSTLEIQRTEQGDSAMYLCASSSGLGTQYFGPGTRLLVL.

This clone was observed a handful of times. As DNA, the CDR3 is TGTGCCAGCAGCTCCGGGACAGGGGGCGTTGAGGGTGGACAGCCCCAGCATTTT. This translates into CASSSGTGGVEGGQPQHF. The V call is TRBV7-9, the J call TRBJ1-5, with TRBD1 identical over 12 bases. CDR1 is SEHNR and CDR2 is FQNEAQ in the germline V gene (reference sequence). With V trimmed by 4 bases and J by 7 bases, 14 bases remained unmatched. The CDR3 covers 18 residues.

V usage is TRBV20-1 and J usage is TRBJ1-1, with a possible D match to TRBD1 (5 bases). Germline V CDR1 and CDR2: DFQATT, SNEGSKA (reference sequence). CDR3 length equals 11 residues. Between the trimmed V and J ends, which lost 5 bases and 6 bases, there was a span of 10 bases. The CDR3 is CSAASGAEAFF. Here the CDR3 DNA reads TGCAGTGCTGCCTCGGGGGCTGAAGCTTTCTTT.